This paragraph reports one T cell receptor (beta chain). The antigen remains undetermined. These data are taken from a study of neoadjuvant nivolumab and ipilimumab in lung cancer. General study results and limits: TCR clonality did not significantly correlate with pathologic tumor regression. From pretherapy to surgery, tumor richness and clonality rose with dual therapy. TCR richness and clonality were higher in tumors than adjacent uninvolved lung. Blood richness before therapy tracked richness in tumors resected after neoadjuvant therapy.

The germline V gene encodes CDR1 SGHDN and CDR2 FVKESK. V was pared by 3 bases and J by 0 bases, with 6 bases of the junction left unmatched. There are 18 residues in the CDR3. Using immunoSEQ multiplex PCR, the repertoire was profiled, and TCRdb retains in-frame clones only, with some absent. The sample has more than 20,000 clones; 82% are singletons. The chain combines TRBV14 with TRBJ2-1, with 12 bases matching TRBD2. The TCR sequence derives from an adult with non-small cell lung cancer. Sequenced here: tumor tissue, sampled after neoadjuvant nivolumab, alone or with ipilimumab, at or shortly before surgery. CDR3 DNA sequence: TGTGCCAGCAGCCATTGGACTAGCGGGATCCGCTCCTACAATGAGCAGTTCTTC. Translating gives CASSHWTSGIRSYNEQFF.